The T cell receptor beta chain described here comes from a study of glioma-infiltrating T cells. Whole-study results and caveats: Very few CDR3 sequences were shared between tissue and blood.

From germline, CDR1 is MNHNS and CDR2 SASEGT. Between the trimmed V and J ends, which lost 8 bases and 9 bases, there was a span of 20 bases. The CDR3 runs 14 residues. TCR alpha and beta CDR3 regions were amplified from RNA using iRepertoire nested multiplex PCR. Tissue mRNA or PBMC total RNA, roughly 95-400 ng, went into one-step reverse transcription and amplification. Using its own MiXCR run on the multiplex PCR reads, TCRdb lists one record per CDR3 protein. The repertoire holds about 44,000 distinct CDR3 sequences, with approximately 20% as singletons. This clonotype rates as medium-sized. Its antigen is undetermined.

The receptor was derived from a human donor with low-grade glioma or glioblastoma, undergoing nonglioma brain surgery, or in good health (not recorded which). The sequenced sample was glioma tissue, nonneoplastic brain tissue, or PBMCs (not recorded which). The rearrangement links TRBV6-1 to TRBJ2-1; a possible D gene is TRBD2 (6 bases). In nucleotides, the CDR3 is TGTGCCAGCCAATATCTAGCGTACCAGGGTGAGCAGTTCTTC. It yields the protein CASQYLAYQGEQFF.